The clone carrying this TCR beta chain came up a few times. Its matching antigen is unknown. The V gene end was trimmed by 5 bases and the J gene end by 4 bases; junction bases not matched to a gene: 6. Per germline, CDR1 SEHNR and CDR2 FQNEAQ (reference sequence). This CDR3 spans 15 amino acids. The sample originates from a study of blood T cells in healthy people across ages. Primers used in a second PCR of roughly 7 to 12 cycles were a sample-barcoded 5' primer and a J-beta primer mix. TCRdb recomputed calls from the 5' RACE reads with MiXCR, one row per CDR3 protein. The sample lists about 1.5 million distinct CDR3 sequences, less than 45% seen once, with 4% in the top ten. Study findings and constraints: Across the age range, TCR beta diversity per million T cells fell in a roughly linear way.

The chain has TRBV7-9 and TRBJ2-1, with 9 bases matching TRBD1. The sample taken for sequencing was blood. The sequence came from a woman between 18 and 30 years old in good health. The CDR3 protein is CASSAGQGLYNEQFF. The CDR3 DNA is TGTGCCAGCAGCGCAGGACAGGGGCTTTACAATGAGCAGTTCTTC.